These 27 T cell receptor beta chains came from one sample sequenced in a study of vaccination effects on CD4 cells after COVID-19. Repertoires were generated with immunoSEQ multiplex PCR, while TCRdb's copy carries only in-frame clones and drops some. The table records about 24,000 clones, 60% to 80% of them present only once. Sequencing followed a ViraFEST assay step that expanded antigen-specific CD4+ T cells with viral peptide pools. Subsequent to less than twelve days of culture, CD4+ T cells were isolated. PCR showed that the person got SARS-CoV-2 infection at some point between March and December 2020. Which antigens these TCRs recognize remains unknown. Specimen: CD4+ T cells from PBMCs cultured with SARS-CoV-2 spike peptides, collected before COVID-19 vaccination. These receptors all stem from a human donor who had a prior SARS-CoV-2 infection.

The CDR3 loop reads CATSRDTGLRGELFF. The CDR3 bases are TGTGCCACCAGCAGAGATACAGGGCTCCGCGGGGAGCTGTTTTTT. This chain connects TRBV15 to TRBJ2-2; TRBD1 is a possible D gene (6 bases). From germline, CDR1 is LNHNV and CDR2 YYDKDF (reference sequence). Trimming pared 0 bases from V and 7 bases from J, leaving 12 bases between. CDR3 length: 15 residues.

The chain employs TRBV5-1 and TRBJ2-3; maybe TRBD1 (6 bases). From germline, CDR1 is SGHRS and CDR2 YFSETQ. Trimming left V 0 bases short and J 3 bases short, with 11 bases between. This CDR3 contains 15 residues. The CDR3 is CASSLGQVLTDTQYF. DNA for the CDR3: TGCGCCAGCAGCTTGGGACAGGTTTTAACAGATACGCAGTATTTT.

The chain employs TRBV5-1 and TRBJ2-1, with D possibly being TRBD1 (5 bases). Germline CDR1 is SGHRS and CDR2 is YFSETQ. The V and J ends lost 4 bases and 0 bases respectively, with 8 bases between them. The CDR3 length is 14 residues. The CDR3 DNA reads TGCGCCAGCAGCCCAGGGCCCTCCTACAATGAGCAGTTCTTC. It encodes CASSPGPSYNEQFF.

The rearrangement uses TRBV15 and TRBJ1-2; 10 bases line up with TRBD1. The CDR3 is 18 amino acids. V shed 0 bases, J shed 0 bases, and the junction held 7 bases outside the gene matches. Per germline, CDR1 LNHNV and CDR2 YYDKDF (reference sequence). The CDR3 region is CATSRDKGTGEANYGYTF. The CDR3 bases are TGTGCCACCAGCAGAGATAAAGGGACAGGGGAAGCTAACTATGGCTACACCTTC.

This clone was observed a few times. The J gene is TRBJ1-2, the V gene TRBV24-1; D gene uncertain. CDR1 is KGHDR, CDR2 SFDVKD, per germline. The CDR3 runs 13 residues. The germline V and J ends were trimmed by 9 bases and 7 bases, with 17 bases remaining between them. The CDR3 protein is CATSRSGGGGYTF. CDR3 sequence (DNA): TGTGCCACCTCACGGTCGGGCGGCGGTGGCTACACCTTC.

The chain recombines TRBV5-1 with TRBJ2-7; D is unresolved. The germline gives CDR1 SGHRS, CDR2 YFSETQ. This CDR3 region has 15 residues. Deletions cut 3 bases from V and 3 bases from J, with 16 bases between. CDR3 DNA: TGCGCCAGCAGCTCCCAATTAGGGCCCCTCTACGAGCAGTACTTC. Translation gives CASSSQLGPLYEQYF.

The chain carries TRBV24-1 and TRBJ1-2; possible D gene TRBD1, 6 bases. CDR1 KGHDR and CDR2 SFDVKD come from the germline V gene. With 1 base removed from V and 1 base from J, the gap between germline ends came to 12 bases. The CDR3 loop spans 16 amino acids. CDR3 in amino acids: CATSDFPGVGNYGYTF. In DNA form, the CDR3 reads TGTGCCACCAGTGATTTTCCAGGGGTGGGTAACTATGGCTACACCTTC.

This sequence joins TRBV12-3 or TRBV12-4 and TRBJ2-2, with D tentatively TRBD1 (5 bases). The V end was cut by 8 bases, the J end by 6 bases, with 13 bases between. This CDR3 has 13 residues. For the CDR3, the DNA is TGTGCCAGCCAGGGTAGGACCCCCGGGGAGCTGTTTTTT. Translating gives CASQGRTPGELFF.

This sequence joins TRBV18 and TRBJ1-2, with D possibly matching TRBD1 (6 bases). Trimming stripped 2 bases from V and 4 bases from J, with 17 bases between. This CDR3 is 16 amino acids long. Germline CDR1 is KGHSH and CDR2 is LQKENI. The CDR3 is CASSPGTGLEGYGYTF. In DNA form, the CDR3 reads TGTGCCAGCTCACCAGGCACAGGGCTGGAGGGCTATGGCTACACCTTC.

The gene calls are TRBV7-3 and TRBJ1-6; no firm D call. The V gene lost 5 bases and the J gene lost 3 bases, with 5 bases spanning the gap. CDR1 and CDR2 from the germline V gene are SGHTA and FQGTGA. The CDR3 has 13 residues. CDR3 bases: TGTGCCAGCAGCCTACTCTATAATTCACCCCTCCACTTT. Protein: CASSLLYNSPLHF.

This rearrangement joins TRBV4-3 to TRBJ1-1; 7 nucleotides match TRBD1. The CDR3 loop spans 16 amino acids. V trimming: 0 bases; J trimming: 5 bases; junction bases outside the gene matches: 9. CDR1 LGHNA and CDR2 YSLEER come from the germline V gene. The CDR3 nucleotides are TGCGCCAGCAGCCAAGATCTTCCCAGGGGGGTTACTGAAGCTTTCTTT. Its protein is CASSQDLPRGVTEAFF.

The chain links TRBV7-2 to TRBJ2-1; 13 nucleotides match TRBD2. V dropped 5 bases and J dropped 9; count of bases not matched to a gene: 7. There are 15 residues in the CDR3. Germline CDR1 is SGHTA and CDR2 is FQGNSA. In nucleotides, the CDR3 is TGTGCCAGCAGCCTCGGACTAGCGGGAGTTGGTGAGCAGTTCTTC. This sequence encodes CASSLGLAGVGEQFF.

This chain joins TRBV18 and TRBJ1-5; D unclear. The V gene's germline CDR1 is KGHSH and CDR2 LQKENI. V lost 2 bases and J lost 2, with 10 bases in between. This CDR3 region has 15 residues. DNA of the CDR3: TGTGCCAGCTCACCAGGCGGCCTCGGCAATCAGCCCCAGCATTTT. Translating gives CASSPGGLGNQPQHF.

The chain is built from TRBV7-2 and TRBJ2-7; TRBD1 might be the D (6 bases). The CDR3 has 16 residues. Trimming removed 1 base from V and 0 bases from J, with 13 bases in between. Germline V gene data show CDR1 as SGHTA and CDR2 as FQGNSA. The DNA for the CDR3 is TGTGCCAGCAGCTTAGTAGGGGGTCCCAGCTCCTACGAGCAGTACTTC. Amino acid sequence: CASSLVGGPSSYEQYF. The complete variable domain, with remaining parts taken from reference TRBV7-2 and TRBJ2-7, reads GAGVSQSPSNKVTEKGKDVELRCDPISGHTALYWYRQSLGQGLEFLIYFQGNSAPDKSGLPSDRFSAERTGGSVSTLTIQRTQQEDSAVYLCASSLVGGPSSYEQYFGPGTRLTVT.

CDR3 amino acids: CASSLDIGELFF. CDR3 DNA sequence: TGTGCCAGCAGCTTAGATATCGGGGAGCTGTTTTTT. The chain links TRBV7-2 to TRBJ2-2, with D unclear. CDR1 and CDR2 from the germline V gene are SGHTA and FQGNSA. CDR3 size: 12 residues. Trimming stripped 1 base from V and 7 bases from J, with 4 bases between.

This clone showed up just once. The chain couples TRBV7-2 to TRBJ1-1, with D possibly being TRBD1 (6 bases). V lost 0 bases and J lost 5, with 10 bases in between. The CDR3 contains 14 residues. Germline V lookup: CDR1 SGHTA, CDR2 FQGNSA. In DNA form, the CDR3 reads TGTGCCAGCAGCTTAGCAGGGGGGGGGACTGAAGCTTTCTTT. Its translation is CASSLAGGGTEAFF.

The chain carries TRBV5-1 and TRBJ1-1, with 7 bases matching TRBD1. Unmatched junction bases numbered 8, after V lost 5 bases and J lost 7 bases. CDR1 is SGHRS and CDR2 is YFSETQ in the germline V gene. The CDR3 sequence is 13 residues long. CDR3 protein: CASRSTGTDEAFF. CDR3 DNA sequence: TGCGCCAGCAGGTCAACAGGGACAGATGAAGCTTTCTTT.

DNA of the CDR3: TGTGCCAGCAGTTACTCGTGGTCTGGGCAGGTCTATGGCTACACCTTC. Translating it yields CASSYSWSGQVYGYTF. V usage is TRBV6-5 and J usage is TRBJ1-2; no reliable D call. The ends were cut back, 0 bases at V and 4 bases at J, with 15 bases in the middle. Germline CDR1 reads MNHEY; CDR2 reads SVGAGI. The CDR3 is 16 residues long.

J is TRBJ1-2 and V is TRBV10-3; TRBD1 aligns across 9 bases. The CDR3 spans 13 residues. Germline trimming cut 7 bases from V and 3 bases from J; bases unmatched to any gene: 3. Germline V lookup: CDR1 ENHRY, CDR2 SYGVKD. The CDR3, as DNA: TGTGCCATCAAGGGACAGGGAGACTATGGCTACACCTTC. Protein product: CAIKGQGDYGYTF.

The count of this clone is one. The rearrangement joins TRBV4-3 to TRBJ1-1, with TRBD1 identical over 9 bases. Germline loops: CDR1 LGHNA, CDR2 YSLEER. V dropped 0 bases and J dropped 3; count of bases not matched to a gene: 2. This CDR3 is 15 amino acids long. Written as DNA, the CDR3 is TGCGCCAGCAGCCAAGAGTGGACAGGGGACACTGAAGCTTTCTTT. The encoded protein is CASSQEWTGDTEAFF.

The gene calls are TRBV7-3 and TRBJ2-5; D call uncertain. With 5 bases removed from V and 0 bases from J, the gap between germline ends came to 7 bases. Looked up from germline, CDR1 is SGHTA and CDR2 is FQGTGA. CDR3 length: 13 residues. CDR3 region: CASSQSNQETQYF. In DNA form, the CDR3 reads TGTGCCAGCAGCCAGAGTAACCAAGAGACCCAGTACTTC.

The J gene is TRBJ1-3, the V gene TRBV5-6; D call uncertain. Trimming cost V 0 bases and J 0 bases, with 7 bases left between them. The V gene's germline CDR1 is SGHDT and CDR2 YYEEEE. This CDR3 has 15 amino acids. CDR3 sequence: CASSLGSGSGNTIYF. The CDR3 DNA reads as TGTGCCAGCAGCTTGGGATCGGGCTCTGGAAACACCATATATTTT.

V and J are TRBV5-4 and TRBJ2-1; 8 bases map to TRBD2. V dropped 4 bases and J dropped 6; count of bases not matched to a gene: 12. CDR1 and CDR2 from the germline V gene are SGHNT and YYREEE (reference sequence). This CDR3 contains 16 residues. DNA of the CDR3: TGTGCCAGCAGCCCCATTAGCGGGATGGCCCCCAATGAGCAGTTCTTC. Protein product: CASSPISGMAPNEQFF.

The V gene is TRBV7-2, the J gene TRBJ2-3; no firm D call. The CDR3 length is 18 residues. With 1 base removed from V and 7 bases from J, the gap between germline ends came to 24 bases. Germline V gene sequence: CDR1 SGHTA, CDR2 FQGNSA. The CDR3 DNA reads as TGTGCCAGCAGCTTAGTGGATCTATACCGCCAAGGGATCCATACGCAGTATTTT. It encodes CASSLVDLYRQGIHTQYF. The whole variable domain, remainder taken from reference TRBV7-2 and TRBJ2-3, is GAGVSQSPSNKVTEKGKDVELRCDPISGHTALYWYRQSLGQGLEFLIYFQGNSAPDKSGLPSDRFSAERTGGSVSTLTIQRTQQEDSAVYLCASSLVDLYRQGIHTQYFGPGTRLTVL.

This clone was seen once. The CDR3: CASSEFISRGSSYNEQFF. The CDR3 nucleotides read TGTGCCAGCAGTGAATTTATATCGCGGGGGAGCTCCTACAATGAGCAGTTCTTC. This chain connects TRBV6-1 to TRBJ2-1, with 7 bases that match TRBD2. This CDR3 spans 18 amino acids. Losses at the gene ends were 2 bases for V and 0 bases for J; bases not matched to a gene: 10. Germline lookup yields CDR1 MNHNS and CDR2 SASEGT.

In DNA form, the CDR3 reads TGTGCCAGCAGCGTAAGGGACACATGGGGAACTAATGAAAAACTGTTTTTT. Protein sequence: CASSVRDTWGTNEKLFF. The V and J genes are TRBV9 and TRBJ1-4, with TRBD1 as a possible D gene (6 bases). The germline V gene encodes CDR1 SGDLS and CDR2 YYNGEE. The V and J ends lost 1 base and 1 base respectively, with 14 bases between them. The CDR3 extends over 17 amino acids.

The chain carries TRBV5-8 and TRBJ1-1; D not resolved. V lost 1 base, J lost 11 bases, and 12 bases lay in between. Germline loops: CDR1 SGHTS, CDR2 YDEGEE. CDR3 length: 12 amino acids. This CDR3 is CASSLSRSGAFF. CDR3 DNA: TGTGCCAGCAGCTTGAGTAGGTCCGGGGCTTTCTTT.